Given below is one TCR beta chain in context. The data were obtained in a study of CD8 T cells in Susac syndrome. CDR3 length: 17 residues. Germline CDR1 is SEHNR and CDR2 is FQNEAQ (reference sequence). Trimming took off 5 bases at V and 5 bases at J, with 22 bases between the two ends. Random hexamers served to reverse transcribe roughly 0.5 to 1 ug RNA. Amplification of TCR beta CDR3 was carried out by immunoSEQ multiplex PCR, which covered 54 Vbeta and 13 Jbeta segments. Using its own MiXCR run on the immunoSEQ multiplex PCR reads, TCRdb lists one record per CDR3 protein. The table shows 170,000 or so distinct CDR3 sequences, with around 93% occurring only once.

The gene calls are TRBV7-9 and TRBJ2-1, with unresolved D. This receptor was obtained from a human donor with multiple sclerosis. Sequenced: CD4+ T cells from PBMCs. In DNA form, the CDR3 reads TGTGCCAGCAGCACCAGACCCAGGAACCTTTATGACAATGAGCAGTTCTTC. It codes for CASSTRPRNLYDNEQFF.